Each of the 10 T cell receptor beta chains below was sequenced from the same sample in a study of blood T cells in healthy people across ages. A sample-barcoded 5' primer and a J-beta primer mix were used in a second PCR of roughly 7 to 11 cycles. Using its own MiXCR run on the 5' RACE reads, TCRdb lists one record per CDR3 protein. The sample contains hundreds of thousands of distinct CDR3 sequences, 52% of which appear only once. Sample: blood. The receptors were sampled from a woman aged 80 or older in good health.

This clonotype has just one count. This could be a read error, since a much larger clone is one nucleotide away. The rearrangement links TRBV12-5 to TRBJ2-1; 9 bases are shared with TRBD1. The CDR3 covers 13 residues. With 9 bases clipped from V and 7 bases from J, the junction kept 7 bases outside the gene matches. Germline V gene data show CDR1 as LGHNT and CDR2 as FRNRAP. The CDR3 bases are TGTGCTAGAGGGGGGGACAGGGTTAATGAGCAGTTCTTC. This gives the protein CARGGDRVNEQFF.

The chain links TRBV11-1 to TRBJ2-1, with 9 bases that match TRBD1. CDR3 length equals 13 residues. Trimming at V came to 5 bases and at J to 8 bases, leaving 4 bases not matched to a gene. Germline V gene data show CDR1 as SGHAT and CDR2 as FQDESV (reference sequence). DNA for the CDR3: TGTGCCAGCAGCCGGGACAGGGCGGATGAGCAGTTCTTC. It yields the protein CASSRDRADEQFF.

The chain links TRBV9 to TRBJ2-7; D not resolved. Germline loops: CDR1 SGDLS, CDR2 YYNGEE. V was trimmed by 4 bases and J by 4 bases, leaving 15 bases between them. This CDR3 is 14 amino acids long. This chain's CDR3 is CASSPLSESYEQYF. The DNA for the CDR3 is TGTGCCAGCAGCCCCCTTTCGGAGTCATACGAGCAGTACTTC.

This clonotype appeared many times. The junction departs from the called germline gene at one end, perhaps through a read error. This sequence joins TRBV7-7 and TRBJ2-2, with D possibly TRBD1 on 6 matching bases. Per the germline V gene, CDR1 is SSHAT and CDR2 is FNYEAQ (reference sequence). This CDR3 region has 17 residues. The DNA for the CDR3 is TGTGCTAGCAGCTTAGCCCCGGGGCAGGGGCGAACCGGGGAGCTGTTTTTT. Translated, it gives CASSLAPGQGRTGELFF.

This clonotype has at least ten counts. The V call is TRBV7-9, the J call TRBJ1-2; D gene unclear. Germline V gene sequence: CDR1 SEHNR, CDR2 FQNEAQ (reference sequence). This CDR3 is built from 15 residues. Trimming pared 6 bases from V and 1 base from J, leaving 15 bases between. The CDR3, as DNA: TGTGCCAGCAGTGAGCTTACAAAGAGTAACTATGGCTACACCTTC. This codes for CASSELTKSNYGYTF.

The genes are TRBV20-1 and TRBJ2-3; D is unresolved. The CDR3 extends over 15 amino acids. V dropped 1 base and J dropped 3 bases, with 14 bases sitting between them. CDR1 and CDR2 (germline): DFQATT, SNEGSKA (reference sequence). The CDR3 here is CSARGAGWDTDTQYF. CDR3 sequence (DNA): TGCAGTGCTAGAGGGGCAGGTTGGGATACAGATACGCAGTATTTT.

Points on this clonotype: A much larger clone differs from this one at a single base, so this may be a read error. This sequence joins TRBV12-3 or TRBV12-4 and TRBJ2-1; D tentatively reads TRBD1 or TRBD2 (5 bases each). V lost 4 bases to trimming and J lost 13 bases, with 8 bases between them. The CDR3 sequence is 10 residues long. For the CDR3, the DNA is TGTGCCAGCAGTTCCGGGACCCAGTTCTTC. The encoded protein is CASSSGTQFF.

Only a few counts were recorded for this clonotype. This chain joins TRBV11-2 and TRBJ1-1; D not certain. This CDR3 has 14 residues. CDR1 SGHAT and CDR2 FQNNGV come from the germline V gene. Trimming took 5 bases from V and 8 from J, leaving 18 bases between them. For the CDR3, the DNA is TGTGCCAGCAGCGGCGGCGCTGGGTTCACCGAAGCTTTCTTT. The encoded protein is CASSGGAGFTEAFF.

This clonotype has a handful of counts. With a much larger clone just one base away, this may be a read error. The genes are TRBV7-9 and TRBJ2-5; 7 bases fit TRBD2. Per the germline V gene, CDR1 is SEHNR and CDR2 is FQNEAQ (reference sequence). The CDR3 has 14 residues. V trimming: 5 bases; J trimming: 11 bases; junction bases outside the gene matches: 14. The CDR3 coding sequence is TGTGCCAGCAGCAAGGTCGGAAGCGGGGATGAGCAGTACTTC. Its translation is CASSKVGSGDEQYF.

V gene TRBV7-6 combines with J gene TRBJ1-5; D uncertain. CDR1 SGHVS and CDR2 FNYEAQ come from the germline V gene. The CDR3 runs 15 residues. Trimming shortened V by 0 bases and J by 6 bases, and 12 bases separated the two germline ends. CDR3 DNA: TGTGCCAGCAGCTTAGCGACCGGGAATGGTCAGCCCCAGCATTTT. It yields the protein CASSLATGNGQPQHF.